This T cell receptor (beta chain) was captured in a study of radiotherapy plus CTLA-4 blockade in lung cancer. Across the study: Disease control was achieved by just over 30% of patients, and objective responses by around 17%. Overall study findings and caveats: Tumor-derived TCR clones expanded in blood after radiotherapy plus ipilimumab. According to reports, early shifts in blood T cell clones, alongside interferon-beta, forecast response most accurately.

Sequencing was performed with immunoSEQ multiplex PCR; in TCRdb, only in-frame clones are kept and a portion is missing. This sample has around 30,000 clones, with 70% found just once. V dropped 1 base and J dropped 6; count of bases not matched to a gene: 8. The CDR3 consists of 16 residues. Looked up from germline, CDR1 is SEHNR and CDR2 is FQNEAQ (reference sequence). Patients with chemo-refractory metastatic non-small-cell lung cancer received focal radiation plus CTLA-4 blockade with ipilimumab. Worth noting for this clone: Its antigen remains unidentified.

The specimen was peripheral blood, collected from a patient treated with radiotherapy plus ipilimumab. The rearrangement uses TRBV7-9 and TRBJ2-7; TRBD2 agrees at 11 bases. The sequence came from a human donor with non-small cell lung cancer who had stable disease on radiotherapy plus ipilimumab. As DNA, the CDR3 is TGTGCCAGCAGCTTAGGACGACTAGCGGGACGTCTCGAGCAGTACTTC. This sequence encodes CASSLGRLAGRLEQYF.